Presented here are 32 T cell receptor beta chains from one specimen sequenced in a study of T cell changes during pregnancy in multiple sclerosis. Produced via immunoSEQ multiplex PCR; TCRdb's table is partial and in-frame only. The sample carries about 74,000 clones, 80% to 90% recorded once. The sample consisted of peripheral blood, taken before pregnancy. The receptors were gathered from a female donor with multiple sclerosis, enrolled in a pregnancy study.

This chain links TRBV2 with TRBJ1-2, with D tentatively TRBD1 (6 bases). Trimming removed 6 bases at V and 5 bases at J, with 16 bases between. Germline V gene data show CDR1 as SNHLY and CDR2 as FYNNEI. This CDR3 contains 14 residues. DNA of the CDR3: TGTGCCAGCAGAGACGGACAGCCTCCTTATGGCTACACCTTC. Its translation: CASRDGQPPYGYTF.

CDR3 nucleotides: TGTGCCAGTACGAAGCGGGCGAAGACCTCCTACAATGAGCAGTTCTTC. Its translation: CASTKRAKTSYNEQFF. The J gene is TRBJ2-1, the V gene TRBV19; D might be TRBD2 (6 bases). In germline, CDR1 is LNHDA, CDR2 SQIVND (reference sequence). The CDR3 covers 16 residues. Deletions cut 7 bases from V and 0 bases from J, with 16 bases between.

This chain uses TRBV27 with TRBJ2-2; 7 nucleotides agree with TRBD1. Per germline, CDR1 MNHEY and CDR2 SMNVEV (reference sequence). The CDR3 has 15 amino acids. J gave up 2 bases and V 5 bases, and 5 bases lay outside the gene matches. The DNA for the CDR3 is TGTGCCAGCAGTGTGACAGGGTTCAACACCGGGGAGCTGTTTTTT. Translation gives CASSVTGFNTGELFF.

This chain uses TRBV7-3 with TRBJ2-2, with TRBD1 matching over 9 bases. CDR3 size: 16 residues. Per the germline V gene, CDR1 is SGHTA and CDR2 is FQGTGA. V shed 5 bases, J shed 4 bases, and the junction held 8 bases outside the gene matches. CDR3 sequence (DNA): TGTGCCAGCAGCAAAAACCCGGGACAGGGCACCGGGGAGCTGTTTTTT. It specifies CASSKNPGQGTGELFF.

The chain joins TRBV9 to TRBJ2-3; TRBD1 matches 7 bases. V gave up 0 bases and J gave up 11 bases; unmatched junction bases: 9. CDR3 length: 14 amino acids. CDR1 and CDR2 from the germline V gene are SGDLS and YYNGEE. CDR3 sequence reads: CASSVVPDRDEQYF. The CDR3 DNA sequence: TGTGCCAGCAGCGTAGTACCAGACAGGGACGAGCAGTATTTT.

This chain connects TRBV2 to TRBJ2-2; tentatively, D is TRBD1 (5 bases). Germline V lookup: CDR1 SNHLY, CDR2 FYNNEI. V was clipped by 8 bases and J by 4 bases, with 14 bases between them. The CDR3 runs 14 residues. The CDR3 here is CASGLREFTGELFF. DNA of the CDR3: TGTGCCAGCGGGCTCAGGGAATTCACCGGGGAGCTGTTTTTT.

This clone occurred once. The chain combines TRBV6-1 with TRBJ2-1; D remains unclear. V shed 2 bases and J shed 7 bases, with 15 bases lying between them. CDR3 length equals 15 residues. Germline values: CDR1 MNHNS, CDR2 SASEGT. This chain's CDR3 is CASSETAEPVNEQFF. CDR3 DNA: TGTGCCAGCAGTGAAACTGCCGAACCTGTGAATGAGCAGTTCTTC.

The chain employs TRBV7-2 and TRBJ2-2, with 8 bases that match TRBD1. The CDR3 has 14 amino acids. Trimming removed 5 bases from V and 13 bases from J; junction bases left unmatched: 12. The germline gives CDR1 SGHTA, CDR2 FQGNSA. Written as DNA, the CDR3 is TGTGCCAGCAGCGGGGACAGGCCCCGGGGAGGGCTGTTTTTT. Translating it yields CASSGDRPRGGLFF.

The count of this clone is one. V is TRBV5-6 and J is TRBJ1-4; D remains unclear. Germline loops: CDR1 SGHDT, CDR2 YYEEEE. This CDR3 has 13 amino acids. Trimming took off 5 bases at V and 4 bases at J, with 9 bases between the two ends. The DNA of the CDR3 is TGTGCCAGCAGTCAGGTCAATAATGAAAAACTGTTTTTT. It is translated as CASSQVNNEKLFF.

V is TRBV6-5 and J is TRBJ2-5; D remains unclear. CDR3 size: 13 residues. Trimming shortened V by 9 bases and J by 4 bases, and 15 bases separated the two germline ends. Per germline, CDR1 MNHEY and CDR2 SVGAGI. The CDR3, as DNA: TGTGCCAGTAGCATGGTGGGTTTAGAGACCCAGTACTTC. Amino acid sequence: CASSMVGLETQYF.

J is TRBJ1-2 and V is TRBV6-5; tentatively, D is TRBD1 (6 bases). The length of the CDR3 is 14 residues. V lost 0 bases to trimming and J lost 7 bases, with 12 bases between them. Looked up from germline, CDR1 is MNHEY and CDR2 is SVGAGI. The CDR3 DNA sequence: TGTGCCAGCAGTTACTCAACAGGGTTAAGTGGCTACACCTTC. Its protein product is CASSYSTGLSGYTF.

This chain links TRBV7-9 with TRBJ1-1; 8 bases match TRBD1. Per the germline V gene, CDR1 is SEHNR and CDR2 is FQNEAQ (reference sequence). The CDR3 has 15 amino acids. V shed 3 bases and J 1 base; nucleotides not matched to a gene: 4. The CDR3 DNA follows: TGTGCCAGCAGCTTGGGTGACAGGGGGAACACTGAAGCTTTCTTT. Translating it yields CASSLGDRGNTEAFF.

This clone occurred once. The chain combines TRBV5-6 with TRBJ2-7; TRBD1 matches at 9 bases. Germline CDR1 reads SGHDT; CDR2 reads YYEEEE. The CDR3 runs 14 residues. J was trimmed by 4 bases and V by 5 bases; bases with no gene match: 7. The CDR3 nucleotides are TGTGCCAGCAGATCCACAGGGGGCCCATACGAGCAGTACTTC. Protein sequence: CASRSTGGPYEQYF.

This clone appeared a single time. The chain is built from TRBV29-1 and TRBJ2-1; 10 bases are a match to TRBD2. V trimming: 2 bases; J trimming: 7 bases; junction bases outside the gene matches: 5. The CDR3 totals 14 residues. Germline-derived CDR1 and CDR2 are SQVTM and ANQGSEA. In DNA, the CDR3 is TGCAGCGTTGAAACGACTAGCGGGTCGAATGAGCAGTTCTTC. Translation gives CSVETTSGSNEQFF.

The chain uses TRBV7-8 and TRBJ1-2, with D possibly matching TRBD1 (5 bases). The CDR3 contains 14 residues. Deletions cut 5 bases from V and 4 bases from J, with 14 bases between. Germline V gene sequence: CDR1 SGHVS, CDR2 FQNEAQ. CDR3 coding DNA: TGTGCCAGCAGCCCAGGTGGGGGGGGCTATGGCTACACCTTC. This gives the protein CASSPGGGGYGYTF.

CDR3 in amino acids: CASSSDSSTDTQYF. CDR3 coding DNA: TGCGCCAGCAGCTCGGACAGTAGCACAGATACGCAGTATTTT. The gene calls are TRBV5-1 and TRBJ2-3; the D gene is possibly TRBD1 (6 bases). Per germline, CDR1 SGHRS and CDR2 YFSETQ. The length of the CDR3 is 14 residues. V was shortened by 3 bases and J by 0 bases, with 8 bases between the two germline ends.

V is TRBV7-6 and J is TRBJ1-4; 7 bases are shared with TRBD1. Trimming took 2 bases from V and 1 from J; bases not matched to a gene: 7. The CDR3 has 17 amino acids. The germline V gene encodes CDR1 SGHVS and CDR2 FNYEAQ. CDR3 loop: CASSLSRRGRTNEKLFF. In DNA, the CDR3 is TGTGCCAGCAGCTTATCTAGGAGGGGGCGAACTAATGAAAAACTGTTTTTT.

The chain carries TRBV7-9 and TRBJ1-1; D gene unclear. Per germline, CDR1 SEHNR and CDR2 FQNEAQ (reference sequence). This CDR3 region has 14 residues. V was pared by 2 bases and J by 8 bases, with 15 bases between. CDR3 bases: TGTGCCAGCAGCTTACGCGGGGAGGGTACAGAAGCTTTCTTT. Amino acids: CASSLRGEGTEAFF. Drawing the rest from reference TRBV7-9 and TRBJ1-1, the complete variable domain is DTGVSQNPRHKITKRGQNVTFRCDPISEHNRLYWYRQTLGQGPEFLTYFQNEAQLEKSRLLSDRFSAERPKGSFSTLEIQRTEQGDSAMYLCASSLRGEGTEAFFGQGTRLTVV.

The V call is TRBV5-1, the J call TRBJ2-7; D may be TRBD2 (6 bases). CDR1 and CDR2 from the germline V gene are SGHRS and YFSETQ. Trimming took off 0 bases at V and 5 bases at J, with 12 bases between the two ends. The CDR3 length is 14 residues. In DNA, the CDR3 is TGCGCCAGCAGCTTGGGGGGGGTCGAGGACGAGCAGTACTTC. Translating gives CASSLGGVEDEQYF.

This chain uses TRBV5-6 with TRBJ1-2; D is uncertain. With 0 bases removed from V and 7 bases from J, the gap between germline ends came to 7 bases. CDR1 and CDR2 from the germline V gene are SGHDT and YYEEEE. The CDR3 spans 12 residues. As DNA, the CDR3 is TGTGCCAGCAGCTTGGGTCGGGGTGGCTACACCTTC. Amino acid sequence: CASSLGRGGYTF. Full variable domain (remainder filled in from reference TRBV5-6 and TRBJ1-2): DAGVTQSPTHLIKTRGQQVTLRCSPKSGHDTVSWYQQALGQGPQFIFQYYEEEERQRGNFPDRFSGHQFPNYSSELNVNALLLGDSALYLCASSLGRGGYTFGSGTRLTVV.

The chain carries TRBV6-5 and TRBJ2-7, with D possibly TRBD2 on 5 matching bases. CDR3 length equals 16 residues. V was clipped by 3 bases and J by 0 bases, with 15 bases between them. From germline, CDR1 is MNHEY and CDR2 SVGAGI. For the CDR3, the DNA is TGTGCCAGCAGTTATTACCCAACAGACTACTCCTACGAGCAGTACTTC. Protein: CASSYYPTDYSYEQYF.

This chain joins TRBV18 and TRBJ2-1; D is ambiguous. CDR1 and CDR2 from the germline V gene are KGHSH and LQKENI. Trimming cost V 2 bases and J 6 bases, with 11 bases left between them. This CDR3 has 14 residues. The CDR3 region has the DNA TGTGCCAGCTCACCAGATACGAGAGGCAATGAGCAGTTCTTC. Translation: CASSPDTRGNEQFF.

Here the CDR3 reads CASSLDFPGSSYNEQFF. DNA for the CDR3: TGTGCCAGCAGCTTAGATTTCCCGGGATCCTCCTACAATGAGCAGTTCTTC. The rearrangement links TRBV11-2 to TRBJ2-1; D may be TRBD2 (5 bases). Germline CDR1 SGHAT, CDR2 FQNNGV. This CDR3 has 17 residues. V lost 0 bases and J 0 bases, leaving 12 bases between the germline ends.

This clone was picked up a small number of times. The chain recombines TRBV10-3 with TRBJ1-2; 10 bases are a match to TRBD1. This CDR3 comprises 14 residues. The junction had 1 base not matched to a gene; V was cut back by 4 bases and J by 2 bases. Germline V gives CDR1 ENHRY, CDR2 SYGVKD. CDR3 amino acids: CAISGTGGNYGYTF. The CDR3 nucleotides read TGTGCCATCAGTGGGACAGGGGGGAACTATGGCTACACCTTC.

The CDR3 sequence: CASSVHAGNTEAFF. The CDR3 region has the DNA TGTGCCAGCAGCGTTCACGCAGGGAACACTGAAGCTTTCTTT. This chain uses TRBV9 with TRBJ1-1; no definite D call. From germline, CDR1 is SGDLS and CDR2 YYNGEE. V was cut by 2 bases and J by 1 base, with 9 bases left in between. The CDR3 length is 14 residues.

This clone was observed a single time. The genes are TRBV30 and TRBJ1-5; 10 positions agree with TRBD1. Losses at the gene ends were 6 bases for V and 1 base for J; bases not matched to a gene: 3. This CDR3 has 14 amino acids. Germline V gene sequence: CDR1 GTSNPN, CDR2 SVGIG (reference sequence). The CDR3 coding sequence is TGTGCCTGTATGGGACAGGGGAGCAATCAGCCCCAGCATTTT. Translating it yields CACMGQGSNQPQHF.

The CDR3 sequence is CASSTHRSGANVLTF. CDR3 nucleotides: TGTGCCAGCAGCACTCACAGGTCTGGGGCCAACGTCCTGACTTTC. V gene TRBV5-8 combines with J gene TRBJ2-6; D might be TRBD1 (5 bases). V was pared by 4 bases and J by 1 base, with 9 bases between. The germline gives CDR1 SGHTS, CDR2 YDEGEE. There are 15 residues in the CDR3.

The gene calls are TRBV4-1 and TRBJ2-3; TRBD2 agrees at 11 bases. CDR1 is MGHRA and CDR2 is YSYEKL in the germline V gene. The CDR3 has 18 amino acids. V dropped 1 base and J dropped 6; count of bases not matched to a gene: 12. DNA for the CDR3: TGCGCCAGCAGCCAAGCCGGACTAGCGGGCCCACTCGGGGATACGCAGTATTTT. Its translation is CASSQAGLAGPLGDTQYF.

This sequence joins TRBV9 and TRBJ1-2; TRBD1 matches at 12 bases. The junction had 11 bases not matched to a gene; V was cut back by 3 bases and J by 5 bases. CDR1 and CDR2 from the germline V gene are SGDLS and YYNGEE. This CDR3 is built from 17 residues. CDR3 amino acids: CASSDFTGTGGAYGYTF. CDR3 DNA: TGTGCCAGCAGCGACTTTACCGGGACAGGGGGCGCGTATGGCTACACCTTC.

With respect to this clone: Different DNA sequences within this sample yield the same CDR3. The chain carries TRBV9 and TRBJ1-1; D unresolved. The CDR3 totals 13 residues. Germline CDR1 is SGDLS and CDR2 is YYNGEE. V was clipped by 0 bases and J by 1 base, with 4 bases between them. DNA for the CDR3: TGTGCCAGCAGCGTAGCCGGGAACACTGAAGCTTTCTTT. Translating it yields CASSVAGNTEAFF.

The rearrangement links TRBV19 to TRBJ2-2, with unresolved D. CDR3 length: 13 residues. Germline loops: CDR1 LNHDA, CDR2 SQIVND (reference sequence). Trimming removed 5 bases from V and 5 bases from J, with 9 bases in between. The CDR3 here is CASSARGTGELFF. CDR3 bases: TGTGCCAGTAGTGCTCGCGGTACCGGGGAGCTGTTTTTT.

The rearrangement uses TRBV6-6 and TRBJ1-4; unclear D gene. CDR1 MNHNY and CDR2 SVGAGI come from the germline V gene (reference sequence). The V end was cut by 6 bases, the J end by 8 bases, with 13 bases between. CDR3 size: 13 residues. CDR3 DNA: TGTGCCAGCAGCGGACTGACGGGGGAAAAACTGTTTTTT. This gives the protein CASSGLTGEKLFF.